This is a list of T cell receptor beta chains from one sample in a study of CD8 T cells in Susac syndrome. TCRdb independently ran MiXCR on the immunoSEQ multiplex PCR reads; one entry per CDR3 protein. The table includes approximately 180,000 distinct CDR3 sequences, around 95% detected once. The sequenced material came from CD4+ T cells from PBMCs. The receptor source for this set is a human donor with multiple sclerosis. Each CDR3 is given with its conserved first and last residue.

CSARFPGGGAYEQYF	TRBV20-1	TRBJ2-7	15
CSAAVRGTDTQYF	TRBV29-1	TRBJ2-3	13
CASSFSLGQFYGYTF	TRBV28	TRBJ1-2	15
CASGGTTYEQYF	TRBV7-9	TRBJ2-7	12
CASSDRGWNTEAFF	TRBV2	TRBJ1-1	14
CASSNRISGANVLTF	TRBV27	TRBJ2-6	15
CASSLGIGWSPLRQYF	TRBV5-1	TRBJ2-7	16
CASGFNQGETQYF	TRBV12-5	TRBJ2-5	13
CASSFYRGPNTEAFF	TRBV27	TRBJ1-1	15
CSVGYGASGGPYEQYF	TRBV29-1	TRBJ2-7	16
CSARDATGGYQPQHF	TRBV20-1	TRBJ1-5	15
CASSPGTSGFTDTQYF	TRBV6-1	TRBJ2-3	16
CASSLGQGPGNTIYF	TRBV7-3	TRBJ1-3	15
CSARAPRLGSGGAGELFF	TRBV20-1	TRBJ2-2	18
CAWSVLGDQPQHF	TRBV30	TRBJ1-5	13
CASSKTGDRQWTQYF	TRBV12-3/TRBV12-4	TRBJ2-5	15
CSSDQGAPYNEQFF	TRBV29-1	TRBJ2-1	14
CASSPPNIGADGTQYF	TRBV18	TRBJ2-5	16
CASSPWTGNYEQYF	TRBV12-3/TRBV12-4	TRBJ2-7	14
CASTKQSSNQPQHF	TRBV19	TRBJ1-5	14
CSVRGTGLTQGRNEQFF	TRBV29-1	TRBJ2-1	17
CSAGEDRVRGYTF	TRBV20-1	TRBJ1-2	13
CASSYSTAQETQYF	TRBV6-5	TRBJ2-5	14
CASSQDWQPPERKLFF	TRBV14	TRBJ1-4	16
CASSQCRGLISYNSPLHF	TRBV23-1	TRBJ1-6	18
CASSLGPRAPYEQYF	TRBV7-6	TRBJ2-7	15
CASSPSRSWGVNEKLFF	TRBV12-3/TRBV12-4	TRBJ1-4	17
CSARDRGGTPYEQYF	TRBV20-1	TRBJ2-7	15
CASSARGGPYWSPQYF	TRBV7-2	TRBJ2-3	16
CASSRTSSGSPLHF	TRBV28	TRBJ1-6	14
CASSPPHRGDEQYF	TRBV5-6	TRBJ2-7	14
CASSHGTAVNEQFF	TRBV7-7	TRBJ2-1	14
CASSQDWVDEQFF	TRBV3-1	TRBJ2-1	13
CASSQPTGDTEAFF	TRBV14	TRBJ1-1	14
CSVAGPSSTDTQYF	TRBV29-1	TRBJ2-3	14
CASSQDGTFSYEQYF	TRBV7-2	TRBJ2-7	15
CASSITRNTGELFF	TRBV2	TRBJ2-2	14
CASSREGTINSPLHF	TRBV12-3/TRBV12-4	TRBJ1-6	15
CASSYDRLNQPQHF	TRBV4-1	TRBJ1-5	14
CASSSNNEQFF	TRBV27	TRBJ2-1	11
CASTESGAGGYTF	TRBV6-6	TRBJ1-2	13
CASASRTGGAEVSGELFF	TRBV27	TRBJ2-2	18
CASSIGEAPDTQYF	TRBV19	TRBJ2-3	14
CAISQTGGGTDTQYF	TRBV10-3	TRBJ2-3	15